Below are 27 T cell receptor beta chains sequenced from a single sample in a study of cytomegalovirus exposure and HLA in healthy donors (dated by TCRdb to 2017 to 2019). To prepare the library, the immunoSEQ multiplex PCR assay was applied. The multiplex PCR relied on a mix of 60 forward primers for TCR Vbeta segments and 13 reverse primers for TCR Jbeta segments. TCRdb mirrors the immuneACCESS table, restricted to in-frame sequences. Some clones are absent from its copies; in checked studies, under half trace to an unresolved V gene, and the reason for the others is unknown. This sample comprises about 120,000 clones, 50% to 75% of them detected only once. About 8% of the sample lies in the top ten. The sample comprised PBMCs. The receptors come from a woman in her thirties or forties in good health and CMV-seropositive.

V and J are TRBV19 and TRBJ1-2; 9 bases match TRBD1. Per the germline V gene, CDR1 is LNHDA and CDR2 is SQIVND (reference sequence). J gave up 5 bases and V 9 bases, and 10 bases lay outside the gene matches. The CDR3 runs to 14 residues. Here the CDR3 reads CASQADRGRYGYTF. CDR3 DNA sequence: TGTGCCAGCCAAGCGGACAGGGGCCGGTATGGCTACACCTTC.

The chain combines TRBV11-2 with TRBJ1-1, with 7 bases matching TRBD1. Losses at the gene ends were 5 bases for V and 0 bases for J; bases not matched to a gene: 6. The CDR3 contains 15 residues. CDR1 is SGHAT and CDR2 is FQNNGV in the germline V gene. This CDR3 reads CASSQRQGLNTEAFF. The CDR3 bases are TGTGCCAGCAGCCAAAGACAGGGTTTGAACACTGAAGCTTTCTTT.

CDR3 DNA sequence: TGTGCCAGCAGTTTCGGGGGGGCAATCTCCTACGAGCAGTACTTC. Its translation is CASSFGGAISYEQYF. The rearrangement links TRBV28 to TRBJ2-7; 8 positions match TRBD2. CDR3 length equals 15 residues. Germline trimming cut 3 bases from V and 0 bases from J; bases unmatched to any gene: 4. Germline V gene data show CDR1 as MDHEN and CDR2 as SYDVKM.

The rearrangement uses TRBV19 and TRBJ2-1; D might be TRBD2 (5 bases). CDR1 and CDR2 (germline): LNHDA, SQIVND (reference sequence). This CDR3 has 14 residues. V shed 5 bases and J shed 5 bases, with 13 bases lying between them. The CDR3 DNA sequence: TGTGCCAGTAGTCTGTTGCGGCGGGACAATGAGCAGTTCTTC. Amino acids: CASSLLRRDNEQFF. The complete variable domain, with remaining parts taken from reference TRBV19 and TRBJ2-1, reads DGGITQSPKYLFRKEGQNVTLSCEQNLNHDAMYWYRQDPGQGLRLIYYSQIVNDFQKGDIAEGYSVSREKKESFPLTVTSAQKNPTAFYLCASSLLRRDNEQFFGPGTRLTVL.

The chain combines TRBV15 with TRBJ2-3, with D perhaps TRBD1 (5 bases). The CDR3 has 13 amino acids. Germline CDR1 and CDR2: LNHNV and YYDKDF (reference sequence). The V end was cut by 7 bases, the J end by 0 bases, with 8 bases between. The CDR3, as DNA: TGTGCCACCAATCCAGGGAGCACAGATACGCAGTATTTT. The encoded protein is CATNPGSTDTQYF.

The DNA of the CDR3 is TGTGCCAGCAGCTTAGATCGGTGCGAGCAGTACTTC. It yields the protein CASSLDRCEQYF. V gene TRBV7-9 combines with J gene TRBJ2-7; D is undetermined. V was trimmed by 1 base and J by 6 bases, leaving 7 bases between them. There are 12 residues in the CDR3. CDR1 and CDR2 (germline): SEHNR, FQNEAQ (reference sequence).

This clone was detected only a few times. The chain links TRBV6-1 to TRBJ1-1; the D is unclear. The V and J ends lost 1 base and 0 bases respectively, with 3 bases between them. The germline V gene has CDR1 MNHNS and CDR2 SASEGT. The length of the CDR3 is 13 residues. CDR3: CASSEVVNTEAFF. The CDR3 bases are TGTGCCAGCAGTGAAGTAGTGAACACTGAAGCTTTCTTT.

V is TRBV2 and J is TRBJ1-1; no clear D. The CDR3 runs to 14 residues. Trimming removed 1 base from V and 4 bases from J, with 10 bases in between. Looked up from germline, CDR1 is SNHLY and CDR2 is FYNNEI. The CDR3 sequence: CASSEGYRGTEAFF. CDR3 nucleotides: TGTGCCAGCAGTGAAGGATATCGAGGCACTGAAGCTTTCTTT.

A few counts support this clone. The V call is TRBV4-2, the J call TRBJ2-7; D may be TRBD2 (6 bases). Germline CDR1 is LGHNA and CDR2 is YNFKEQ. CDR3 length equals 14 residues. The V end was cut by 0 bases, the J end by 5 bases, with 11 bases between. CDR3 sequence reads: CASSQEGLANEQYF. For the CDR3, the DNA is TGTGCCAGCAGCCAAGAAGGCCTAGCGAACGAGCAGTACTTC.

The chain couples TRBV6-4 to TRBJ2-1, with D perhaps matching TRBD2 (6 bases). The V gene's germline CDR1 is MRHNA and CDR2 SNTAGT. The V end lost 5 bases, the J end lost 5 bases, and 16 bases lay between the germline ends. The CDR3 runs to 15 residues. CDR3 in amino acids: CASSLRGGDHNEQFF. DNA for the CDR3: TGTGCCAGCAGTCTGAGGGGAGGCGATCACAATGAGCAGTTCTTC.

This clone has a single count. The J gene is TRBJ2-1, the V gene TRBV12-5; 15 bases are shared with TRBD2. The CDR3 extends over 19 amino acids. Trimming removed 6 bases from V and 3 bases from J; junction bases left unmatched: 12. Germline CDR1 is LGHNT and CDR2 is FRNRAP. In DNA, the CDR3 is TGTGCTAGTGGCCGGGGACTAGCGGGGGGCTTAAGCGTCTACAATGAGCAGTTCTTC. Translating it yields CASGRGLAGGLSVYNEQFF.

The chain combines TRBV6-5 with TRBJ2-5; 8 positions agree with TRBD1. The DNA matches TRBJ2-7 better at its end, which makes the J call doubtful. CDR1 and CDR2 from the germline V gene are MNHEY and SVGAGI. The length of the CDR3 is 13 residues. DNA for the CDR3: TGTGCCAGCAGTGGACAGGGTCTCTACGAGCAGTACTTC. Encoded protein: CASSGQGLYEQYF.

This chain joins TRBV6-5 and TRBJ1-6; 9 bases are shared with TRBD1. CDR1 is MNHEY and CDR2 is SVGAGI in the germline V gene. The V and J ends lost 6 bases and 8 bases, in that order; junction bases with no gene match: 8. The CDR3 has 15 residues. This CDR3 is CASSHRWTGDSPLHF. The CDR3 DNA follows: TGTGCCAGCAGCCACCGATGGACAGGGGATTCACCCCTCCACTTT.

The chain uses TRBV28 and TRBJ2-5, with D possibly TRBD1 on 6 matching bases. The CDR3 runs 15 residues. CDR1 is MDHEN, CDR2 SYDVKM, per germline. V gave up 2 bases and J gave up 5 bases, with 15 bases separating them. The chain's CDR3 is CASSLQGPSRETQYF. The CDR3 DNA follows: TGTGCCAGCAGTTTACAGGGGCCCAGTAGGGAGACCCAGTACTTC. Full variable domain (outside the CDR3, taken from reference TRBV28 and TRBJ2-5): DVKVTQSSRYLVKRTGEKVFLECVQDMDHENMFWYRQDPGLGLRLIYFSYDVKMKEKGDIPEGYSVSREKKERFSLILESASTNQTSMYLCASSLQGPSRETQYFGPGTRLLVL.

The chain links TRBV5-4 to TRBJ2-5; 9 nucleotides align to TRBD1. Judging by the DNA end, TRBJ2-7 fits better; the J call may be wrong. The CDR3 has 16 amino acids. The germline V gene has CDR1 SGHNT and CDR2 YYREEE (reference sequence). CDR3 nucleotides: TGTGCCAGCAGCCCCCCCCGTCCGGGACAGGGCGCCGAGCAGTACTTC. Protein: CASSPPRPGQGAEQYF.

The gene calls are TRBV5-1 and TRBJ2-3; 15 bases match TRBD2. Losses at the gene ends were 3 bases for V and 2 bases for J; bases not matched to a gene: 7. The CDR3 covers 18 residues. The V gene's germline CDR1 is SGHRS and CDR2 YFSETQ. The CDR3 loop is CASSSGLAGGGDTDTQYF. The DNA for the CDR3 is TGCGCCAGCAGCTCGGGACTAGCGGGAGGTGGGGACACAGATACGCAGTATTTT.

The CDR3 region has the DNA TGTGCCAGCAGCCCAGGGCCTCTCGATGGTGAAGCTTTCTTT. Its translation is CASSPGPLDGEAFF. The chain combines TRBV7-3 with TRBJ1-1; TRBD1 might be the D (5 bases). Germline-derived CDR1 and CDR2 are SGHTA and FQGTGA. V was clipped by 5 bases and J by 7 bases, with 17 bases between them. The CDR3 is made up of 14 amino acids. Complete variable domain (other parts from reference TRBV7-3 and TRBJ1-1): GAGVSQTPSNKVTEKGKYVELRCDPISGHTALYWYRQSLGQGPEFLIYFQGTGAADDSGLPNDRFFAVRPEGSVSTLKIQRTERGDSAVYLCASSPGPLDGEAFFGQGTRLTVV.

The V and J genes are TRBV13 and TRBJ2-7; 10 positions match TRBD2. The V gene's germline CDR1 is PRHDT and CDR2 FYEKMQ (reference sequence). Trimming at V came to 4 bases and at J to 6 bases, leaving 15 bases not matched to a gene. The CDR3 length is 17 residues. CDR3 nucleotides: TGTGCCAGCAGCTCCCTACACCAGCGGGAGGGGAGCTTCGAGCAGTACTTC. Its translation: CASSSLHQREGSFEQYF.

The chain recombines TRBV5-6 with TRBJ2-3; 10 bases match TRBD2. The CDR3 covers 15 residues. Trimming took 4 bases from V and 5 from J; bases not matched to a gene: 7. Germline CDR1 SGHDT, CDR2 YYEEEE. CDR3 residues: CASSISGGPEDTQYF. The CDR3, as DNA: TGTGCCAGCAGCATTAGCGGGGGGCCCGAAGATACGCAGTATTTT. The whole variable domain, remainder taken from reference TRBV5-6 and TRBJ2-3, is DAGVTQSPTHLIKTRGQQVTLRCSPKSGHDTVSWYQQALGQGPQFIFQYYEEEERQRGNFPDRFSGHQFPNYSSELNVNALLLGDSALYLCASSISGGPEDTQYFGPGTRLTVL.

This chain uses TRBV19 with TRBJ2-1; 13 nucleotides line up with TRBD2. V was pared by 5 bases and J by 10 bases, with 5 bases of the junction left unmatched. There are 14 residues in the CDR3. Germline loops: CDR1 LNHDA, CDR2 SQIVND (reference sequence). DNA for the CDR3: TGTGCCAGTAGTGCTGGACTAGCGGGAGACGAGCAGTTCTTC. This sequence encodes CASSAGLAGDEQFF.

The chain couples TRBV6-5 to TRBJ2-7, with 9 bases that match TRBD1. V trimming: 2 bases; J trimming: 4 bases; junction bases outside the gene matches: 6. Per the germline V gene, CDR1 is MNHEY and CDR2 is SVGAGI. The CDR3 loop spans 15 amino acids. This chain's CDR3 is CASSYGTGRRYEQYF. The DNA of the CDR3 is TGTGCCAGCAGTTACGGGACAGGGAGGCGGTACGAGCAGTACTTC.

The rearrangement uses TRBV7-2 and TRBJ2-1, with a tentative D call TRBD1 (5 bases). The germline V gene encodes CDR1 SGHTA and CDR2 FQGNSA. Deletions cut 1 base from V and 7 bases from J, with 8 bases between. This CDR3 contains 13 residues. CDR3 residues: CASSLVRVNEQFF. For the CDR3, the DNA is TGTGCCAGCAGCTTAGTCAGGGTGAATGAGCAGTTCTTC.

The V and J genes are TRBV7-2 and TRBJ2-3; 7 bases agree with TRBD2. CDR3 length: 14 amino acids. Looked up from germline, CDR1 is SGHTA and CDR2 is FQGNSA. With V trimmed by 5 bases and J by 5 bases, 7 bases remained unmatched. CDR3 sequence reads: CASSLRAGRDTQYF. The CDR3 nucleotides are TGTGCCAGCAGCCTCAGAGCGGGGAGAGATACGCAGTATTTT. The full variable domain, with the rest looked up from reference TRBV7-2 and TRBJ2-3, is GAGVSQSPSNKVTEKGKDVELRCDPISGHTALYWYRQSLGQGLEFLIYFQGNSAPDKSGLPSDRFSAERTGGSVSTLTIQRTQQEDSAVYLCASSLRAGRDTQYFGPGTRLTVL.

Only one count was recorded for this clone. This sequence joins TRBV19 and TRBJ2-5; 7 bases map to TRBD1. The germline CDR1 and CDR2 sequences are LNHDA and SQIVND (reference sequence). V shed 9 bases and J 5 bases; nucleotides not matched to a gene: 9. The CDR3 length is 13 residues. For the CDR3, the DNA is TGTGCCAGCAGACAGGGTTTGCGTGAGACCCAGTACTTC. Protein sequence: CASRQGLRETQYF.

This chain joins TRBV6-1 and TRBJ1-5; no reliable D call. Germline V lookup: CDR1 MNHNS, CDR2 SASEGT. V lost 0 bases, J lost 10 bases, and 4 bases lay in between. The CDR3 length is 11 residues. CDR3 coding DNA: TGTGCCAGCAGTGAAGCCTCTCCCCAGCATTTT. Its translation: CASSEASPQHF.

The CDR3 loop is CSVTQGKVYGYTF. The DNA for the CDR3 is TGCAGCGTTACACAGGGGAAGGTCTATGGCTACACCTTC. The chain uses TRBV29-1 and TRBJ1-2; 7 bases agree with TRBD1. V lost 5 bases, J lost 4 bases, and 7 bases stayed unmatched. CDR1 SQVTM and CDR2 ANQGSEA come from the germline V gene. The CDR3 length is 13 residues. The full variable domain, with the rest looked up from reference TRBV29-1 and TRBJ1-2, is SAVISQKPSRDICQRGTSLTIQCQVDSQVTMMFWYRQQPGQSLTLIATANQGSEATYESGFVIDKFPISRPNLTFSTLTVSNMSPEDSSIYLCSVTQGKVYGYTFGSGTRLTVV.

The CDR3 loop is CASSMPPDRGKGGYTF. For the CDR3, the DNA is TGTGCCAGCAGCATGCCCCCGGACAGGGGGAAGGGTGGCTACACCTTC. The chain employs TRBV21-1 and TRBJ1-2; whether TRBD1, the table's D call, matches the DNA was not checked. TRBV21-1 is tagged as a pseudogene. The CDR3 is 16 amino acids.